This TCR beta chain was found in a study of blood T cell repertoires in COVID-19. Study background: COVID-19 samples collected from the United States, Italy and Spain covered acute and convalescent phases.

The CDR3 length is 12 residues. Trimming took 7 bases from V and 0 from J, leaving 7 bases between them. Per the germline V gene, CDR1 is SGDLS and CDR2 is YYNGEE. In the authors' methods: Estimates of nucleated cell counts were drawn from the amplification of reference gene primers. Libraries were prepared by immunoSEQ multiplex PCR; TCRdb keeps only in-frame clonotypes and omits some of them. V and J calls and clone size are as listed in that table; D and trimming were resolved from the DNA. Of over 35,000 clones listed, 88% are singletons. The receptor's source is a man aged 45-65 years with acute or convalescent COVID-19. Sequenced material: peripheral blood. The chain uses TRBV9 and TRBJ2-5; maybe TRBD1 (5 bases). The CDR3 loop is CASGADQETQYF. The CDR3 DNA is TGTGCCAGCGGGGCGGACCAAGAGACCCAGTACTTC.